The source of this T cell receptor beta chain is a study of blood T cell repertoires in COVID-19. The wider study: Both acute and convalescent COVID-19 samples were obtained from the United States, Italy and Spain. T cells, B-cell-depleted T cells, or PBMCs provided the cDNA or gDNA that served as material.

In the source study's methods: Amplification of reference gene primers was used by the study to estimate nucleated cell counts. The method was immunoSEQ multiplex PCR; TCRdb's version includes in-frame clones alone and lacks a portion of them. V, J and clone size were drawn from that table, and D and trimming were deduced from the DNA. Altogether 200,000 to 250,000 clones are present, about 80% being singletons, with the ten largest covering 1.5% to 2%. Germline V gene data show CDR1 as SGHTA and CDR2 as FQGNSA. This CDR3 has 13 amino acids. V was cut by 4 bases and J by 1 base, with 8 bases left in between.

The specimen sequenced was peripheral blood. The sequence was obtained from a young man who had recovered from COVID-19. The V gene is TRBV7-2, the J gene TRBJ2-7, with D maybe TRBD1 (5 bases). CDR3 protein: CASSSGPSYEQYF. As DNA, the CDR3 is TGTGCCAGCAGCTCAGGGCCGTCCTACGAGCAGTACTTC.